One and the same sample provided the 20 T cell receptor beta chains below, sequenced in a study of blood T cell repertoires in COVID-19. Clones were sequenced by immunoSEQ multiplex PCR, and TCRdb holds only the in-frame ones, with some missing. The sample records approximately 82,000 clones, approximately 86% being singletons. Material for sequencing was peripheral blood. All receptors derive from a woman in her sixties or seventies with active or convalescent COVID-19.

The chain employs TRBV10-3 and TRBJ1-3, with D hard to call. Germline V lookup: CDR1 ENHRY, CDR2 SYGVKD. V lost 3 bases to trimming and J lost 2 bases, with 8 bases between them. The CDR3 has 14 amino acids. DNA of the CDR3: TGTGCCATCAGTGACCCGCGGGCTGGAAACACCATATATTTT. It encodes CAISDPRAGNTIYF.

This chain joins TRBV19 and TRBJ1-5; 7 bases fit TRBD1. V shed 5 bases, J shed 2 bases, and the junction held 9 bases outside the gene matches. The CDR3 runs to 16 residues. CDR1 LNHDA and CDR2 SQIVND come from the germline V gene (reference sequence). The chain's CDR3 is CASSSPGGLGNQPQHF. CDR3 nucleotide sequence: TGTGCCAGTAGTTCTCCAGGGGGGCTTGGCAATCAGCCCCAGCATTTT.

The chain links TRBV20-1 to TRBJ2-2, with 8 bases fitting TRBD1. Unmatched junction bases numbered 6, after V lost 4 bases and J lost 5 bases. Germline V gives CDR1 DFQATT, CDR2 SNEGSKA (reference sequence). The CDR3 sequence is 14 residues long. The CDR3 loop reads CSATDRGGTGELFF. CDR3 in DNA: TGCAGTGCTACTGACAGGGGCGGGACCGGGGAGCTGTTTTTT.

V usage is TRBV10-1 and J usage is TRBJ2-2; a weak D match, TRBD2 (5 bases). This CDR3 contains 15 residues. Germline V CDR1 and CDR2: WNHNN, SYGVQD (reference sequence). Trimming pared 3 bases from V and 2 bases from J, leaving 10 bases between. The CDR3 protein is CASSDLRGNTGELFF. The CDR3, as DNA: TGCGCCAGCAGTGACCTTCGGGGTAACACCGGGGAGCTGTTTTTT.

The chain couples TRBV4-3 to TRBJ1-2; 7 nucleotides align to TRBD1. The germline V gene encodes CDR1 LGHNA and CDR2 YSLEER. This CDR3 region has 15 residues. J was trimmed by 4 bases and V by 0 bases; bases with no gene match: 5. The DNA of the CDR3 is TGCGCCAGCAGCCAAGATCTTAACAGGGGCTATGGCTACACCTTC. This codes for CASSQDLNRGYGYTF.

The chain carries TRBV5-1 and TRBJ1-2; 9 bases align to TRBD1. J lost 4 bases, V lost 6 bases, and 7 bases had no gene match. CDR1 is SGHRS and CDR2 is YFSETQ in the germline V gene. This CDR3 contains 14 residues. As DNA, the CDR3 is TGCGCCAGCAATCCACAGGGGGCCGTCTATGGCTACACCTTC. This translates into CASNPQGAVYGYTF.

The chain has TRBV5-1 and TRBJ1-1, with D perhaps TRBD1 (6 bases). There are 14 residues in the CDR3. Germline CDR1 SGHRS, CDR2 YFSETQ. Trimming took off 0 bases at V and 3 bases at J, with 9 bases between the two ends. CDR3 sequence: CASSLEDSYTEAFF. CDR3 in DNA: TGCGCCAGCAGCTTGGAGGACAGCTACACTGAAGCTTTCTTT.

This chain connects TRBV5-1 to TRBJ2-7; 9 nucleotides align to TRBD1. The CDR3 covers 15 residues. V shed 5 bases and J 2 bases; nucleotides not matched to a gene: 8. Germline lookup yields CDR1 SGHRS and CDR2 YFSETQ. CDR3 sequence reads: CASSTPGQGTYEQYF. In nucleotides, the CDR3 is TGCGCCAGCAGTACCCCGGGACAGGGAACCTACGAGCAGTACTTC.

V gene TRBV21-1 combines with J gene TRBJ2-1; the DNA was not compared with TRBD2, the D call given in the table. TRBV21-1 has pseudogene status. This CDR3 has 16 residues. The CDR3 is CASSKATSGGFNEQFF. CDR3 DNA sequence: TGTGCCAGCAGCAAAGCGACTAGCGGGGGGTTCAATGAGCAGTTCTTC.

This clone was recorded only once. This chain links TRBV6-2 or TRBV6-3 with TRBJ2-7, with 9 bases matching TRBD2. Germline lookup yields CDR1 MNHEY and CDR2 SVGEGT. The CDR3 is 14 amino acids. After removal of 4 bases from V and 6 bases from J, the junction contained 7 bases not matched to a gene. The CDR3 reads CASSFSGSLSEQYF. The DNA for the CDR3 is TGTGCCAGCAGTTTTAGCGGGAGTCTCTCCGAGCAGTACTTC.

The V gene is TRBV10-3, the J gene TRBJ1-6, with 7 bases matching TRBD1. The length of the CDR3 is 14 residues. Germline CDR1 ENHRY, CDR2 SYGVKD. The ends lost 6 bases at V and 6 bases at J; junction bases unmatched: 5. The CDR3 reads CAIRKQGFNSPLHF. The CDR3 DNA reads as TGTGCCATCAGAAAACAGGGGTTTAATTCACCCCTCCACTTT.

The V call is TRBV7-2, the J call TRBJ2-3; 7 bases are a match to TRBD1. The CDR3 has 16 residues. Germline V CDR1 and CDR2: SGHTA, FQGNSA. V shed 5 bases and J 2 bases; nucleotides not matched to a gene: 10. The CDR3 protein is CASSPRQGLSTDTQYF. In DNA form, the CDR3 reads TGTGCCAGCAGCCCTCGACAGGGCTTATCCACAGATACGCAGTATTTT.

CDR3 in DNA: TGTGCCAGCAGCTACAGATACAATGAGCAGTTCTTC. It is translated as CASSYRYNEQFF. The rearrangement links TRBV27 to TRBJ2-1, with D unclear. CDR1 MNHEY and CDR2 SMNVEV come from the germline V gene (reference sequence). The CDR3 spans 12 residues. Between the trimmed V and J ends, which lost 6 bases and 4 bases, there was a span of 7 bases.

V gene TRBV2 combines with J gene TRBJ1-1; 9 bases are shared with TRBD1. V was clipped by 4 bases and J by 5 bases; unmatched bases: 8. Germline CDR1 reads SNHLY; CDR2 reads FYNNEI. This CDR3 spans 15 amino acids. The CDR3: CASSATGGRQTEAFF. CDR3 nucleotides: TGTGCCAGCAGTGCCACAGGGGGCCGTCAGACTGAAGCTTTCTTT.

The CDR3, as DNA: TGTGCCAGCAGTTCGGACAGGGTCGGCGACTATGGCTACACCTTC. Its protein product is CASSSDRVGDYGYTF. This chain joins TRBV27 and TRBJ1-2; 8 bases line up with TRBD1. This CDR3 region has 15 residues. CDR1 MNHEY and CDR2 SMNVEV come from the germline V gene (reference sequence). V dropped 4 bases and J dropped 3; count of bases not matched to a gene: 7.

This rearrangement joins TRBV28 to TRBJ2-1; D ambiguous. Looked up from germline, CDR1 is MDHEN and CDR2 is SYDVKM. There are 15 residues in the CDR3. The V end lost 0 bases, the J end lost 2 bases, and 8 bases lay between the germline ends. CDR3 sequence (DNA): TGTGCCAGCAGTTTATGGTCAAGCACCTACAATGAGCAGTTCTTC. Its translation: CASSLWSSTYNEQFF. The full variable domain, rest sourced from reference TRBV28 and TRBJ2-1, is DVKVTQSSRYLVKRTGEKVFLECVQDMDHENMFWYRQDPGLGLRLIYFSYDVKMKEKGDIPEGYSVSREKKERFSLILESASTNQTSMYLCASSLWSSTYNEQFFGPGTRLTVL.

This rearrangement joins TRBV4-1 to TRBJ2-1; a possible D gene is TRBD1 (6 bases). CDR1 MGHRA and CDR2 YSYEKL come from the germline V gene. This CDR3 has 18 amino acids. V shed 0 bases and J shed 6 bases, with 21 bases lying between them. The CDR3 sequence is CASSQDGTRYRSTNEQFF. DNA of the CDR3: TGCGCCAGCAGCCAAGATGGGACACGATACCGGTCTACCAATGAGCAGTTCTTC.

V usage is TRBV7-9 and J usage is TRBJ1-3; D may be TRBD1 (6 bases). With 5 bases removed from V and 0 bases from J, the gap between germline ends came to 11 bases. In germline, CDR1 is SEHNR, CDR2 FQNEAQ (reference sequence). This CDR3 is built from 15 residues. In DNA, the CDR3 is TGTGCCAGCAGCCCCGACAGGTTCTCTGGAAACACCATATATTTT. Protein sequence: CASSPDRFSGNTIYF.

The rearrangement links TRBV19 to TRBJ2-6, with D possibly being TRBD1 (5 bases). The CDR3 sequence is 14 residues long. Trimming left V 8 bases short and J 3 bases short, with 11 bases between. Germline V gene lookup returns CDR1 LNHDA and CDR2 SQIVND (reference sequence). DNA of the CDR3: TGTGCCAGTGATAAGGGGCTTGGGGCCAACGTCCTGACTTTC. Protein: CASDKGLGANVLTF.

The rearrangement joins TRBV10-3 to TRBJ2-1, with TRBD1 matching 8 bases. The CDR3 is 13 residues long. Germline CDR1 is ENHRY and CDR2 is SYGVKD. The trim removed 10 bases at V and 6 bases at J, leaving 8 bases unmatched. CDR3 in DNA: TGTGCCACTCGACAGGGGATCGGCAATGAGCAGTTCTTC. Translation: CATRQGIGNEQFF.